These 17 T cell receptor beta chains originate from one sample sequenced in a study of T cells in Graves' hyperthyroidism and ophthalmopathy. TCR beta CDR3 region amplification was performed from RNA transcripts. The HTBI primer set served for first-round RT-PCR of the TCR CDR3. Each CDR3 protein gets one entry after TCRdb re-called the multiplex PCR reads with MiXCR. The table shows fewer than 500,000 distinct CDR3 sequences, with more than 12% occurring only once. The specimen was blood. Receptors originate from a woman younger than 45 with Graves' ophthalmopathy.

This rearrangement joins TRBV2 to TRBJ1-1; the D gene is possibly TRBD1 (5 bases). V lost 3 bases to trimming and J lost 1 base, with 9 bases between them. Germline V gives CDR1 SNHLY, CDR2 FYNNEI. The CDR3 loop spans 14 amino acids. The CDR3 reads CASSEGPENTEAFF. CDR3 nucleotides: TGTGCCAGCAGTGAGGGACCGGAGAACACTGAAGCTTTCTTT. Based on the CDR3 plus reference TRBV2 and TRBJ1-1, the full variable domain is EPEVTQTPSHQVTQMGQEVILRCVPISNHLYFYWYRQILGQKVEFLVSFYNNEISEKSEIFDDQFSVERPDGSNFTLKIRSTKLEDSAMYFCASSEGPENTEAFFGQGTRLTVV.

This clonotype was found many times. The chain combines TRBV19 with TRBJ2-7, with D possibly being TRBD2 (5 bases). The V and J ends lost 1 base and 1 base respectively, with 14 bases between them. Per the germline V gene, CDR1 is LNHDA and CDR2 is SQIVND (reference sequence). This CDR3 is built from 16 residues. The CDR3 sequence is CASSIVWRRTSYEQYF. The CDR3 DNA is TGTGCCAGTAGTATAGTGTGGAGGAGAACATCCTACGAGCAGTACTTC.

This clonotype was counted ten times or more. The chain combines TRBV3-1 with TRBJ1-2; D remains unclear. CDR1 and CDR2 (germline): LGHDT, YNNKEL (reference sequence). Trimming took 0 bases from V and 4 from J, leaving 12 bases between them. The CDR3 is 15 amino acids. The CDR3 sequence: CASSQDRDFSYGYTF. CDR3 nucleotides: TGTGCCAGCAGCCAAGACAGAGACTTTAGCTATGGCTACACCTTC.

This clonotype was detected ten times or more. The rearrangement links TRBV15 to TRBJ1-1, with D perhaps matching TRBD1 (5 bases). The CDR3 runs 14 residues. In germline, CDR1 is LNHNV, CDR2 YYDKDF (reference sequence). Trimming cost V 5 bases and J 0 bases, with 10 bases left between them. The CDR3: CATSVPGLNTEAFF. The CDR3 region has the DNA TGTGCCACCAGCGTACCGGGGCTGAACACTGAAGCTTTCTTT.

This clonotype was seen repeatedly, ten times or more. V and J are TRBV28 and TRBJ1-5; D is undetermined. V lost 6 bases and J lost 4, with 19 bases in between. There are 16 residues in the CDR3. Germline V gene lookup returns CDR1 MDHEN and CDR2 SYDVKM. The CDR3 DNA reads TGTGCCAGCAGATCAAACACAGTTGGAGAAAATCAGCCCCAGCATTTT. As protein: CASRSNTVGENQPQHF.

This clonotype showed up many times. The rearrangement joins TRBV2 to TRBJ2-7; unclear D gene. The germline V gene has CDR1 SNHLY and CDR2 FYNNEI. Deletions cut 6 bases from V and 2 bases from J, with 14 bases between. The CDR3 is 14 residues long. The CDR3 coding sequence is TGTGCCAGCAGAGGAACCAAAGGCACCTACGAGCAGTACTTC. Its translation: CASRGTKGTYEQYF.

This clonotype came up many times. J is TRBJ2-5 and V is TRBV20-1, with 8 bases identical to TRBD2. Trimming cost V 6 bases and J 4 bases; bases outside gene matches: 10. The germline gives CDR1 DFQATT, CDR2 SNEGSKA (reference sequence). This CDR3 is 14 amino acids long. CDR3 bases: TGCAGTGCCTCGGGACTAGTCTGGGGAGAGACCCAGTACTTC. It translates to CSASGLVWGETQYF.

In its sample, this clonotype was seen many times. This rearrangement joins TRBV3-1 to TRBJ2-5; D uncertain. V lost 0 bases and J lost 5, with 4 bases in between. The CDR3 sequence is 12 residues long. Looked up from germline, CDR1 is LGHDT and CDR2 is YNNKEL (reference sequence). CDR3 protein: CASSQDIETQYF. The CDR3 DNA is TGTGCCAGCAGCCAAGATATTGAGACCCAGTACTTC.

This clonotype was detected many times. The chain is built from TRBV7-2 and TRBJ2-5, with D perhaps matching TRBD2 (6 bases). Germline V gene lookup returns CDR1 SGHTA and CDR2 FQGNSA. V shed 4 bases and J shed 9 bases, with 15 bases lying between them. The CDR3 length is 13 residues. The CDR3 sequence is CASSSRGLGAQYF. In DNA form, the CDR3 reads TGTGCCAGCAGCTCTAGGGGACTCGGGGCCCAGTACTTC.

As to this clonotype: A read error is possible here, since a much larger clone lies one base away. The V call is TRBV24-1, the J call TRBJ1-6; D is unclear. Germline V gene sequence: CDR1 KGHDR, CDR2 SFDVKD. V lost 7 bases and J 0 bases, leaving 3 bases between the germline ends. The CDR3 loop spans 13 amino acids. The CDR3 bases are TGTGCCACCAGAAGCTCCTATAATTCACCCCTCCACTTT. Encoded protein: CATRSSYNSPLHF.

This clonotype was found a few times. The gene calls are TRBV29-1 and TRBJ2-1; D remains ambiguous. There are 14 residues in the CDR3. Germline V gives CDR1 SQVTM, CDR2 ANQGSEA. Deletions cut 1 base from V and 4 bases from J, with 11 bases between. The CDR3 DNA follows: TGCAGCGTTGAAGGGGCCACCAGTTACAATGAGCAGTTCTTC. Its translation is CSVEGATSYNEQFF.

Of note for this clonotype: It may be a read error: a sequence one base away is much more abundant. The CDR3 sequence: CASSLVAVSKGYAF. As DNA, the CDR3 is TGTGCCAGCAGCTTGGTCGCCGTTAGTAAAGGCTACGCCTTC. The chain uses TRBV5-5 and TRBJ1-2; D gene unclear. Germline V lookup: CDR1 SGHKS, CDR2 YYEKEE (reference sequence). The CDR3 loop spans 14 amino acids.

This clonotype was detected a few times. The CDR3 DNA sequence: TGTGCCAGCAGCGTTGGGGATCTTGCAGAGACCCAGTACTTC. Translated: CASSVGDLAETQYF. The genes are TRBV9 and TRBJ2-5; D gene ambiguous. Trimming shortened V by 2 bases and J by 4 bases, and 12 bases separated the two germline ends. The germline gives CDR1 SGDLS, CDR2 YYNGEE. This CDR3 has 14 residues.

This clonotype was picked up one time. This may come from a read error, since a much larger clone is one base off. The rearrangement joins TRBV6-2 or TRBV6-3 to TRBJ2-1; possibly TRBD2 for D (6 bases). The CDR3 contains 15 residues. CDR1 is MNHEY, CDR2 SVGEGT, per germline. Between the trimmed V and J ends, which lost 7 bases and 3 bases, there was a span of 16 bases. CDR3 bases: TGTGCCAGCATCTTCCGGGACGGGAGCTACAATGAGCAGTTCTTC. This codes for CASIFRDGSYNEQFF.

This clonotype was counted at least ten times. The CDR3 nucleotides are TGTGCCAGCTCATATGGACGCGGTTTTGAGACCCAGTACTTC. It encodes CASSYGRGFETQYF. V usage is TRBV18 and J usage is TRBJ2-5; D is ambiguous. The CDR3 extends over 14 amino acids. Trimming cost V 5 bases and J 5 bases, with 15 bases left between them. CDR1 is KGHSH, CDR2 LQKENI, per germline.

This clonotype was counted at least ten times. The chain is built from TRBV27 and TRBJ1-5; tentative D call: TRBD1 (6 bases). Germline V gene lookup returns CDR1 MNHEY and CDR2 SMNVEV (reference sequence). The V end was cut by 7 bases, the J end by 2 bases, with 15 bases between. This CDR3 has 15 residues. CDR3: CASKGGGRGNQPQHF. In DNA, the CDR3 is TGTGCCAGCAAGGGAGGGGGAAGGGGCAATCAGCCCCAGCATTTT.

J is TRBJ2-4 and V is TRBV20-1, with TRBD2 as a possible D gene (6 bases). Germline assignment: CDR1 DFQATT and CDR2 SNEGSKA (reference sequence). Trimming stripped 0 bases from V and 0 bases from J, with 9 bases between. CDR3 length equals 15 residues. CDR3 nucleotide sequence: TGCAGTGCTAGAGATGTGGGGGGAGCCAAAAACATTCAGTACTTC. Amino acids: CSARDVGGAKNIQYF.